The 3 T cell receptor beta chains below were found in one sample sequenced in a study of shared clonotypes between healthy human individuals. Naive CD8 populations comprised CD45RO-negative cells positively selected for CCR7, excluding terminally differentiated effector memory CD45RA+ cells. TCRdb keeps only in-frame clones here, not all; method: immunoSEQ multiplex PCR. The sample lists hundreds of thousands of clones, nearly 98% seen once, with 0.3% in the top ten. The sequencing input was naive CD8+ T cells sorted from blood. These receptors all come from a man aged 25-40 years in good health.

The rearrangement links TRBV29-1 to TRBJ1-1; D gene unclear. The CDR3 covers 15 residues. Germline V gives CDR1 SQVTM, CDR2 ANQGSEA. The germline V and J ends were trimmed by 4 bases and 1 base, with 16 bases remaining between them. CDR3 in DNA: TGCAGCGTTGGCCCACACCGGACTACGAACACTGAAGCTTTCTTT. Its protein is CSVGPHRTTNTEAFF.

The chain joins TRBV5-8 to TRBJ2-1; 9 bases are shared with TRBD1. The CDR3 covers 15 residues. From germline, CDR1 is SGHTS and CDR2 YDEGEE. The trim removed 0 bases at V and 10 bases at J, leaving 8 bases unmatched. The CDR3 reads CASSLAGTGLEEQFF. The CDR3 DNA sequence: TGTGCCAGCAGCTTGGCAGGGACAGGGTTAGAAGAGCAGTTCTTC.

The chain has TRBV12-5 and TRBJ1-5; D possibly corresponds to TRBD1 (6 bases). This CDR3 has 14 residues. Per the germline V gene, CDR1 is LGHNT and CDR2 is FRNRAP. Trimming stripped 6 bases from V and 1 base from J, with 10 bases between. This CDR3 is CASGQGFSNQPQHF. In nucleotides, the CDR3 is TGTGCTAGTGGGCAGGGGTTCAGCAATCAGCCCCAGCATTTT.